The subject of this entry is one TCR beta chain. V was pared by 10 bases and J by 0 bases, with 13 bases between. The length of the CDR3 is 13 residues. Germline V lookup: CDR1 MDHEN, CDR2 SYDVKM. This specimen belongs to a study of shared clonotypes between healthy human individuals. As for the study in general: Donors, aged 18 to 49, were a couple of women and three men.

Sequencing was performed with immunoSEQ multiplex PCR; in TCRdb, only in-frame clones are kept and a portion is missing. The sample includes about 87,000 clones, about 45% of them seen just once. The TCR comes from a woman in her forties in good health. Some clones in this sample may be carry-over from other donors' samples. Sequencing was performed on PBMCs. The chain has TRBV28 and TRBJ2-7; the D gene is possibly TRBD1 (6 bases). CDR3 amino acids: CAINRDISYEQYF. Written as DNA, the CDR3 is TGTGCCATCAACCGGGACATCTCCTACGAGCAGTACTTC. Full variable domain (outside the CDR3, taken from reference TRBV28 and TRBJ2-7): DVKVTQSSRYLVKRTGEKVFLECVQDMDHENMFWYRQDPGLGLRLIYFSYDVKMKEKGDIPEGYSVSREKKERFSLILESASTNQTSMYLCAINRDISYEQYFGPGTRLTVT.